The rows below give T cell receptor beta chains drawn from one sample of a study of glioma-infiltrating T cells. TCRdb reprocessed the multiplex PCR reads via MiXCR and lists one record per CDR3 protein. Of more than 9,000 distinct CDR3 sequences detected, 26% appear once; the ten largest clones hold 40% to 55%. Input material: glioma tissue, nonneoplastic brain tissue, or PBMCs (not recorded which). The receptor set was obtained from a human donor with low-grade glioma or glioblastoma, undergoing nonglioma brain surgery, or in good health (not recorded which). Both conserved end residues are part of each CDR3. The D gene is left open where the match is weak. Not every row has a clone size; where given, it reads once, few, many or a size class.

d_gene | v_gene | abundance | CDR3aa
NA | TRBV7-9 | many | CASSLDPRPYNEQFF
TRBD2 | TRBV28 | NA | CASSLSGATKNIQYF
TRBD1 | TRBV6-1 | many | CASSPIGPHRGRETQYF
TRBD2 | TRBV6-1 | many | CASGRPSGGPAYNEQFF
TRBD2 | TRBV6-4 | NA | CASSDSSGGTDTQYF
NA | TRBV6-1 | NA | CASRPAGRSDTQYF
TRBD2 | TRBV7-7 | many | CASSHRGGDEQFF
NA | TRBV7-2 | many | CASSLGDAAYNSPLHF
TRBD2 | TRBV28 | many | CASGRAGGYNEQFF
NA | TRBV12-3/TRBV12-4 | many | CASSFGGSEAFF
NA | TRBV25-1 | NA | CASSEPGETQFF
NA | TRBV11-3 | NA | CASSLDSTDHYGYTF
TRBD1 | TRBV20-1 | many | CSARTGARNSNQPQHF
NA | TRBV3-1 | NA | CASSLQPSNQPQHF
NA | TRBV28 | medium-sized | CASSSDSSYEQYF